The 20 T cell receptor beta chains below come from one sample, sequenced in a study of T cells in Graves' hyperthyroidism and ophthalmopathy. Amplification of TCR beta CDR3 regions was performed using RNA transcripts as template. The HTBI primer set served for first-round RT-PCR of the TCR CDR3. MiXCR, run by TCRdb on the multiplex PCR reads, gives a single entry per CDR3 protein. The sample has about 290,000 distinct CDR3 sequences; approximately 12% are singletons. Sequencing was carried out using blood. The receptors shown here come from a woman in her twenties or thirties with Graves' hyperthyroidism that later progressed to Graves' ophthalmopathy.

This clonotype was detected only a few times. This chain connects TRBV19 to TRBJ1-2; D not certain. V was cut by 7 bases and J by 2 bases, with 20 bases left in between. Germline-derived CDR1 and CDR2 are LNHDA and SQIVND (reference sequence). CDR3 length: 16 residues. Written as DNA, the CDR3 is TGTGCCAGTACCCCGGGCCGCCGGGAGGCCAACTATGGCTACACCTTC. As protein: CASTPGRREANYGYTF.

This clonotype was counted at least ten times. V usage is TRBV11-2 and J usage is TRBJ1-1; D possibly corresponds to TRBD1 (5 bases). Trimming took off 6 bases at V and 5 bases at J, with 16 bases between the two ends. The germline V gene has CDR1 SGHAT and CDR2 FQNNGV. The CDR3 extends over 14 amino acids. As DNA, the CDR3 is TGTGCCAGCAGTGTCTGGGGGGTTAAGACTGAAGCTTTCTTT. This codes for CASSVWGVKTEAFF.

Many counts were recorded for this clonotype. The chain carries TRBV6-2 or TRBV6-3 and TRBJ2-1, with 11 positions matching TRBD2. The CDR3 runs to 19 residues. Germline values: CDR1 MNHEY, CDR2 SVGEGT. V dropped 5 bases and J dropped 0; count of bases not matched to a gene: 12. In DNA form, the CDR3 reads TGTGCCAGCAGTAGACATCCCGGGACTAGCGGAACCTCCTACAATGAGCAGTTCTTC. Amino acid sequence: CASSRHPGTSGTSYNEQFF.

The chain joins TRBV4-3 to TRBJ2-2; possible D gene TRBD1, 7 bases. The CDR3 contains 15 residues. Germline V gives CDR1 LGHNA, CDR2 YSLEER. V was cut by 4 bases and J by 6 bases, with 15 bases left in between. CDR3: CASSPALRGAGELFF. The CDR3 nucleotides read TGCGCCAGCAGCCCAGCGCTCAGGGGGGCCGGGGAGCTGTTTTTT.

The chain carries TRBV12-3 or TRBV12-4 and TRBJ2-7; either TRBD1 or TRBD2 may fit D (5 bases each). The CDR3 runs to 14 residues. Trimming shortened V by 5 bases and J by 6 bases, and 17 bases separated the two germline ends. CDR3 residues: CASSAGTSRLEQYF. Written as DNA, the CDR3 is TGTGCCAGCAGTGCCGGGACCTCGAGACTCGAGCAGTACTTC.

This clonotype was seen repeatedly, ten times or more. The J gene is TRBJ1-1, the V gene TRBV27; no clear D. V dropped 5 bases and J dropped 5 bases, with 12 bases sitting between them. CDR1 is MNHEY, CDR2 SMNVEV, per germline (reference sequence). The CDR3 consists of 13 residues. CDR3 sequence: CASSLRVLTEAFF. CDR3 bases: TGTGCCAGCAGTCTAAGGGTGTTAACTGAAGCTTTCTTT.

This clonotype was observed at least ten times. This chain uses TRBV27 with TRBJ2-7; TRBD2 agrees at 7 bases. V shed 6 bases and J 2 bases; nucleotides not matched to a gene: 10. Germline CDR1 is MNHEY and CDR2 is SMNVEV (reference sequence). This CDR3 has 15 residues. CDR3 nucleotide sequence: TGTGCCAGCAGCCCTCAGACGGGAGGAGCCTACGAGCAGTACTTC. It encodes CASSPQTGGAYEQYF.

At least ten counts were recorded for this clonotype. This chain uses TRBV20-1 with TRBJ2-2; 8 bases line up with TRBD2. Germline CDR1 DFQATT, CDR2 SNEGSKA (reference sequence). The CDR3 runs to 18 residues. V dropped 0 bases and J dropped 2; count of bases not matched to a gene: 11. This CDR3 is CSARDESGRIGNTGELFF. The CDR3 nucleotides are TGCAGTGCTAGAGATGAAAGCGGGAGAATAGGAAACACCGGGGAGCTGTTTTTT.

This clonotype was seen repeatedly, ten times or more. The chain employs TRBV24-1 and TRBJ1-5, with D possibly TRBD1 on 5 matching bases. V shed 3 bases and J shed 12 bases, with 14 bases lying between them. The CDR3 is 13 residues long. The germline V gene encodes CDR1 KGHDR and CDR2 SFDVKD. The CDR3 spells CATSDRNRLVQHF. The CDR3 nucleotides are TGTGCCACCAGTGATCGCAACAGGTTAGTCCAGCATTTT.

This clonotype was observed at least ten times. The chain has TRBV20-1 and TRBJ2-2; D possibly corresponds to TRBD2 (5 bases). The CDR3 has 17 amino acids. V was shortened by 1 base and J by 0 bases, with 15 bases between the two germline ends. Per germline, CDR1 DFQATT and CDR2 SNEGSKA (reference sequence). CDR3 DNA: TGCAGTGCTAGAGGGGCGGCGGGCCTCGCGAACACCGGGGAGCTGTTTTTT. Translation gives CSARGAAGLANTGELFF.

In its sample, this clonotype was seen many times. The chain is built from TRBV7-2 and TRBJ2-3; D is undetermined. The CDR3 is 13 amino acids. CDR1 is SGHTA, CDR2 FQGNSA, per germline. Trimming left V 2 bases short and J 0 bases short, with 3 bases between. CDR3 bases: TGTGCCAGCAGCTTATACAGCACAGATACGCAGTATTTT. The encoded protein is CASSLYSTDTQYF.

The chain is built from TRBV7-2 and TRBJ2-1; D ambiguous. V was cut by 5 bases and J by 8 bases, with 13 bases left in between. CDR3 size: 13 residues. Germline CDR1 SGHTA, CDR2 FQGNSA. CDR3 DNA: TGTGCCAGCAGCCCACGAAGTCACTATGAGCAGTTCTTC. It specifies CASSPRSHYEQFF.

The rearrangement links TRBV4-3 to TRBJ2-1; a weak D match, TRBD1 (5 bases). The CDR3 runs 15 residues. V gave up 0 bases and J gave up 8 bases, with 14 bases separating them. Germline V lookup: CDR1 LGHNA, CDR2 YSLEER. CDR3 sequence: CASSQEQSGWDEQFF. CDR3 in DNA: TGCGCCAGCAGCCAAGAGCAGTCAGGGTGGGATGAGCAGTTCTTC.

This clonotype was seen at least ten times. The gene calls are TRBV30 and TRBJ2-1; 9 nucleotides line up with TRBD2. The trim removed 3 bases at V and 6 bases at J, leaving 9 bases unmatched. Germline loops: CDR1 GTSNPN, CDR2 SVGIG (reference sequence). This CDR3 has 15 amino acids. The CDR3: CAWSPPTSGSNEQFF. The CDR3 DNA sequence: TGTGCCTGGAGCCCTCCTACTAGCGGGTCCAATGAGCAGTTCTTC.

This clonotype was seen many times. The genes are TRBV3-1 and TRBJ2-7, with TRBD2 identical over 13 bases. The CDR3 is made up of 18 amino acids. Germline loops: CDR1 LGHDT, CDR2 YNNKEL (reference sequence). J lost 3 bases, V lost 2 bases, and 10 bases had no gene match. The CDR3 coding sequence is TGTGCCAGCAGCCAATCTGTACTAGCGGGAGGGCCAATCTACGAGCAGTACTTC. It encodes CASSQSVLAGGPIYEQYF.

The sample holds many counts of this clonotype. CDR3 in DNA: TGTGCCAGCAGTTACGTTCGGGACAATACGCAGTATTTT. Protein: CASSYVRDNTQYF. This chain uses TRBV6-2 or TRBV6-3 with TRBJ2-3; maybe TRBD1 (6 bases). Germline loops: CDR1 MNHEY, CDR2 SVGEGT. V was pared by 2 bases and J by 7 bases, with 10 bases between. The CDR3 contains 13 residues.

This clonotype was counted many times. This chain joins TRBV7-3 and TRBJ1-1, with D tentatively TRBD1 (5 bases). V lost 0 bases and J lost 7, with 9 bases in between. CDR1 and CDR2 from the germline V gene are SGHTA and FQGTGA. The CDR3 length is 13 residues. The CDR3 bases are TGTGCCAGCAGCTTAACAGGGGTTGGTGAAGCTTTCTTT. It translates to CASSLTGVGEAFF.

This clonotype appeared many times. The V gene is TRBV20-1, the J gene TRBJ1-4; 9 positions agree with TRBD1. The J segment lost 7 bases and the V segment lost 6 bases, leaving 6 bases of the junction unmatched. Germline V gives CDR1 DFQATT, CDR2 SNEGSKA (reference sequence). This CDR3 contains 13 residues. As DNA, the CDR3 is TGCAGTGCCGGACAGGGGTTCGGTGAAAAACTGTTTTTT. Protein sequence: CSAGQGFGEKLFF.

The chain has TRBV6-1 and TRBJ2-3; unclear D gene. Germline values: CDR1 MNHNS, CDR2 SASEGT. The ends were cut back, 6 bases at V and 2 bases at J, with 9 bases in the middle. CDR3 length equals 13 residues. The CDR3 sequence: CASSRKSTDTQYF. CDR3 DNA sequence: TGTGCCAGCAGCCGGAAATCCACAGATACGCAGTATTTT.

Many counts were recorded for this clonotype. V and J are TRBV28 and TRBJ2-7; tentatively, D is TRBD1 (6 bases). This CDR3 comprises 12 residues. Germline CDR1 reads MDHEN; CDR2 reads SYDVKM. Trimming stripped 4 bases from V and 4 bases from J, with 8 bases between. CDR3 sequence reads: CASSWQGYEQYF. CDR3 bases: TGTGCCAGCAGTTGGCAGGGGTACGAGCAGTACTTC.